These 14 T cell receptor beta chains share one sample of origin, sequenced in a study of T cell repertoires in aging, cancer and after chemotherapy. Amplification of TCR beta used genomic DNA extracted from peripheral blood. TRB rearrangements spanning V, D and J were amplified using mixed TRB-A/B primers. TCRdb called the multiplex PCR reads again in MiXCR, with one record for every CDR3 protein. The repertoire holds more than 1,100 distinct CDR3 sequences, with less than 25% as singletons. The source material was blood. These receptors originate from a human donor with a solid tumor.

This clonotype is labeled medium-sized. CDR3 coding DNA: TGTGCCTGGAGTGGTCAGGGAGGTCAGCCCCAGCATTTT. Protein sequence: CAWSGQGGQPQHF. The V and J genes are TRBV30 and TRBJ1-5; TRBD1 is a possible D gene (5 bases). This CDR3 spans 13 amino acids. V shed 1 base and J shed 6 bases, with 10 bases lying between them. CDR1 GTSNPN and CDR2 SVGIG come from the germline V gene (reference sequence).

In its sample, this clonotype is large. This chain connects TRBV7-6 to TRBJ2-7, with 7 bases identical to TRBD1. CDR1 and CDR2 from the germline V gene are SGHVS and FNYEAQ. The CDR3 spans 15 residues. Germline trimming cut 1 base from V and 6 bases from J; bases unmatched to any gene: 9. The CDR3 DNA is TGTGCCAGCAGCTTAGGAGGGGGCGCTTTTTCCGAGCAGTACTTC. Protein product: CASSLGGGAFSEQYF.

This clonotype is medium-sized (0.01 to 0.1%). The V gene is TRBV5-6, the J gene TRBJ1-1; perhaps TRBD1 as D (5 bases). V lost 1 base to trimming and J lost 5 bases, with 18 bases between them. Germline assignment: CDR1 SGHDT and CDR2 YYEEEE. This CDR3 has 16 residues. CDR3 region: CASSLKVGAGRTEAFF. The CDR3 DNA is TGTGCCAGCAGCTTGAAGGTAGGGGCAGGGAGGACTGAAGCTTTCTTT.

This clonotype is large within its sample. The CDR3: CAWSATFLAVADTQYF. The DNA of the CDR3 is TGTGCCTGGAGCGCGACCTTCCTAGCGGTGGCAGATACGCAGTATTTT. This chain joins TRBV30 and TRBJ2-3, with 7 bases that match TRBD2. The germline V gene encodes CDR1 GTSNPN and CDR2 SVGIG (reference sequence). The CDR3 is 16 residues long. With 3 bases clipped from V and 4 bases from J, the junction kept 13 bases outside the gene matches.

This clonotype was observed a few times. The chain joins TRBV5-1 to TRBJ1-6; D unresolved. The CDR3 loop spans 16 amino acids. Trimming took 0 bases from V and 8 from J, leaving 15 bases between them. The germline gives CDR1 SGHRS, CDR2 YFSETQ. The CDR3 protein is CASSLVPAPVDSPLHF. The CDR3 DNA sequence: TGCGCCAGCAGCTTGGTACCGGCGCCGGTGGATTCACCCCTCCACTTT.

The sample holds a few counts of this clonotype. CDR3 coding DNA: TGCGCCAGCAGCTCCCAAGAGACCCAGTACTTC. It specifies CASSSQETQYF. The chain employs TRBV5-1 and TRBJ2-5, with D hard to call. CDR1 SGHRS and CDR2 YFSETQ come from the germline V gene. This CDR3 region has 11 residues. V lost 3 bases to trimming and J lost 1 base, with 1 base between them.

This clonotype is medium-sized by share. The chain recombines TRBV5-6 with TRBJ1-5, with D hard to call. Trimming removed 6 bases at V and 2 bases at J, with 15 bases between. Germline V gives CDR1 SGHDT, CDR2 YYEEEE. There are 15 residues in the CDR3. CDR3: CASTQRSSGNQPQHF. The CDR3 nucleotides read TGTGCCAGCACCCAAAGGAGTTCGGGCAATCAGCCCCAGCATTTT.

In this sample, this clonotype is large. This chain uses TRBV27 with TRBJ2-1; 8 nucleotides match TRBD2. V lost 4 bases to trimming and J lost 0 bases; unmatched junction nucleotides: 5. The CDR3 extends over 16 amino acids. Germline V gene sequence: CDR1 MNHEY, CDR2 SMNVEV (reference sequence). This chain's CDR3 is CASSSQRGSSYNEQFF. The CDR3 DNA reads TGTGCCAGCAGTTCTCAGCGGGGGAGCTCCTACAATGAGCAGTTCTTC.

The J gene is TRBJ2-3, the V gene TRBV25-1, with 7 bases aligning to TRBD2. This CDR3 region has 15 residues. The V segment lost 4 bases and the J segment 4 bases; nucleotides outside the gene matches: 8. Per germline, CDR1 MGHDK and CDR2 SYGVNS. The CDR3 DNA reads as TGTGCCAGCAGTGTTGGGCCGGGAGGCGCAGATACGCAGTATTTT. Its protein product is CASSVGPGGADTQYF.

In its sample, this clonotype is medium-sized. This chain uses TRBV5-4 with TRBJ1-4, with 8 bases matching TRBD1. This CDR3 has 16 amino acids. The junction had 9 bases not matched to a gene; V was cut back by 5 bases and J by 3 bases. From germline, CDR1 is SGHNT and CDR2 YYREEE (reference sequence). CDR3 in amino acids: CASSSDRTGPNEKLFF. CDR3 DNA sequence: TGTGCCAGCAGTTCGGACCGGACAGGGCCTAATGAAAAACTGTTTTTT.

By frequency in the sample, this clonotype is medium-sized (0.01 to 0.1%). J is TRBJ2-1 and V is TRBV20-1, with 8 bases lining up with TRBD2. The ends lost 5 bases at V and 3 bases at J; junction bases unmatched: 6. The CDR3 contains 14 residues. Germline V gives CDR1 DFQATT, CDR2 SNEGSKA (reference sequence). The DNA for the CDR3 is TGCAGTGCTGGGCGCGGGGGGAACTACAATGAGCAGTTCTTC. It specifies CSAGRGGNYNEQFF.

In its sample, this clonotype is medium-sized. This rearrangement joins TRBV12-3 or TRBV12-4 to TRBJ1-1, with 8 bases aligning to TRBD1. The CDR3 totals 13 residues. The J segment lost 6 bases and the V segment lost 6 bases, leaving 6 bases of the junction unmatched. In DNA, the CDR3 is TGTGCCAGCAGGGACAGGGACGGGCCTGAAGCTTTCTTT. Amino acid sequence: CASRDRDGPEAFF.

This clonotype showed up just a few times. The chain has TRBV12-5 and TRBJ1-4; D remains unclear. Between the trimmed V and J ends, which lost 7 bases and 3 bases, there was a span of 9 bases. The germline V gene has CDR1 LGHNT and CDR2 FRNRAP. The CDR3 consists of 13 residues. The CDR3, as DNA: TGTGCTAGTGTATACAGCTCTAATGAAAAACTGTTTTTT. It translates to CASVYSSNEKLFF.

This clonotype is judged medium-sized (0.01 to 0.1%). V gene TRBV6-1 combines with J gene TRBJ2-1; no clear D. V dropped 7 bases and J dropped 4 bases, with 8 bases sitting between them. The CDR3 is 12 amino acids. Germline lookup yields CDR1 MNHNS and CDR2 SASEGT. The CDR3 DNA sequence: TGTGCCAGCACCGCGATATACAATGAGCAGTTCTTC. This codes for CASTAIYNEQFF.